This T cell receptor (beta chain) was observed in a study of Graves' ophthalmopathy and Graves' hyperthyroidism. Turning to this clonotype: Sequence at one end of the junction differs from germline and may be a read error.

Investigators amplified TCR beta CDR3 regions from RNA transcripts. The first-round RT-PCR employed HTBI primers together with the Qiagen OneStep RT-PCR kit. A multiplex PCR was then performed as the second round. TCRdb re-derived calls from the multiplex PCR reads in MiXCR, one entry per CDR3 protein. The profile shows about 700,000 distinct CDR3 sequences, about 44% of them singletons. Physicians reached a diagnosis by relying on clinical symptoms, serum thyroxine, TRAb, thyroid ultrasound and orbital computed tomography. The sequence came from an adult man with Graves' ophthalmopathy. What was sequenced was peripheral blood.

The CDR3, as DNA: TGCGCCAGCAGCTCTTGGACCACCCAAGAGACCCAGTACTTC. It is translated as CASSSWTTQETQYF. The rearrangement uses TRBV5-5 and TRBJ2-5; D gene unclear. The CDR3 contains 14 residues. Germline V lookup: CDR1 SGHKS, CDR2 YYEKEE (reference sequence).